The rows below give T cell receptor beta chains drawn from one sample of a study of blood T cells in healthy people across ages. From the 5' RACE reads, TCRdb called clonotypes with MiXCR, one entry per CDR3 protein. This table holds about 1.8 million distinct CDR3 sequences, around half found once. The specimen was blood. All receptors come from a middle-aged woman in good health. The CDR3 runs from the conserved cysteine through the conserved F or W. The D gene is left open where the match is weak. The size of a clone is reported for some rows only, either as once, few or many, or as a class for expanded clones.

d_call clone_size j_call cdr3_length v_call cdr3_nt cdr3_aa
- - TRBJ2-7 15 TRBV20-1 TGCAGTGCTAGGCCGGTCGGGCGGACAACCTACGAGCAGTACTTC CSARPVGRTTYEQYF
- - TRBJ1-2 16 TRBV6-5 TGTGCCAGCAGTTACTCCCGGGCAGCCCGATCCTATGGCTACACCTTC CASSYSRAARSYGYTF
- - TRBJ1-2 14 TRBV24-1 TGTGCCACCAGTGCAGGGAACGTAAACTATGGCTACACCTTC CATSAGNVNYGYTF
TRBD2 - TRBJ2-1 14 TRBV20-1 TGCAGTGCTTTGACTAGCGGGGGGAACTTTGGTCAGTTCTTC CSALTSGGNFGQFF
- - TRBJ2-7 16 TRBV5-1 TGCGCCAGCAGCTTGCGCCTAGCATCCTCCTACAATGAGCAGTACTTC CASSLRLASSYNEQYF
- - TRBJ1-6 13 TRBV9 TGTGCCAGCAGCGTAGCTACGGGGTCACCCCTCCACTTT CASSVATGSPLHF
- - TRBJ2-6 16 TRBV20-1 TGCAGTGCTAGTCCCAGACTAGGGGTTGGGGCCAACGTCCTGACTTTC CSASPRLGVGANVLTF
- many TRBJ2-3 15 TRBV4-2 TGTGCCAGCAGCCAAGATCCCCAGGGCACAGATACGCAGTATTTT CASSQDPQGTDTQYF
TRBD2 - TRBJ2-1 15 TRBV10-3 TGTGCCGCCGATCCCGGGACTAGCGGCTACAATGAGCAGTTCTTC CAADPGTSGYNEQFF
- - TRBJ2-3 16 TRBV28 TGTGCCAGCAGTTCCATCCGGGGGAGAAGCACAGATACGCAGTATTTT CASSSIRGRSTDTQYF
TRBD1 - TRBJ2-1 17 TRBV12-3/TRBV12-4 TGTGCCAGCAGTTTAGACAGATTCCGGGACAGCTACAATGAGCAGTTCTTC CASSLDRFRDSYNEQFF
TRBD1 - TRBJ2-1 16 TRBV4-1 TGCGCCAGCAGCCAGACCGACAGGGGCTCCGTCAATGAGCAGTTCTTC CASSQTDRGSVNEQFF
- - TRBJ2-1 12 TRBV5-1 TGCGCCAGCAGCCACAGTAGGAATGAGCAGTTCTTC CASSHSRNEQFF
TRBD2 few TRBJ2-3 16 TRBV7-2 TGTGCCAGCAGCTTACTAGCGGGGCGACGCACAGATACGCAGTATTTT CASSLLAGRRTDTQYF
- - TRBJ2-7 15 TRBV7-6 TGTGCCAGCAGCCCTTTTAAAGGGGGATCCTACGAGCAGTACTTC CASSPFKGGSYEQYF
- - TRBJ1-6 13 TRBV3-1 TGTGCCAGCAGCACACCAGGGGTCTCACCCCTCCACTTT CASSTPGVSPLHF
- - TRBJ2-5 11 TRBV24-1 TGTGCCACCAGTGATTTCGTGACCCAGTACTTC CATSDFVTQYF
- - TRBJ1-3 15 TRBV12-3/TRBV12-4 TGTGCCAGCAGTTTGCCAGGCCTAATTGGAAACACCATATATTTT CASSLPGLIGNTIYF